These 23 T cell receptor beta chains were all obtained from the same sample, sequenced in a study of a mutant IDH1 vaccine in newly diagnosed glioma. Some clones are missing from TCRdb's copy, which holds only in-frame ones; the method was immunoSEQ multiplex PCR. The sample holds 25,000 to 30,000 clones, roughly 80% seen once. The antigens of these receptors remain unknown. Specified time point: week 23, last vaccination. With topical imiquimod, each dose of the vaccine consisted of 300 ug of mutant IDH1 20-mer peptide. The specimen comprised PBMCs, sampled from a glioma patient whose treatment included an IDH1 peptide vaccine. The receptors stem from a woman aged 25-40 years with glioma.

The genes are TRBV5-1 and TRBJ2-7, with D uncertain. Germline V gives CDR1 SGHRS, CDR2 YFSETQ. The CDR3 spans 13 residues. Trimming cost V 1 base and J 2 bases, with 7 bases left between them. CDR3 bases: TGCGCCAGCAGCTTGACGGTCCCCTACGAGCAGTACTTC. Translated: CASSLTVPYEQYF.

V usage is TRBV9 and J usage is TRBJ1-1; D call uncertain. The length of the CDR3 is 16 residues. V lost 4 bases, J lost 4 bases, and 20 bases lay in between. The V gene's germline CDR1 is SGDLS and CDR2 YYNGEE. The CDR3 region is CASSPNAGSLATEAFF. The CDR3 coding sequence is TGTGCCAGCAGCCCCAACGCGGGCTCCTTGGCCACTGAAGCTTTCTTT.

This rearrangement joins TRBV14 to TRBJ2-5; 8 bases line up with TRBD2. CDR1 and CDR2 from the germline V gene are SGHDN and FVKESK. J gave up 2 bases and V 4 bases, and 3 bases lay outside the gene matches. This CDR3 comprises 14 residues. Written as DNA, the CDR3 is TGTGCCAGCAGCCGCTTAGCGGGGCAAGAGACCCAGTACTTC. Its translation: CASSRLAGQETQYF.

The J gene is TRBJ2-1, the V gene TRBV5-1; D is perhaps TRBD1 (5 bases). Germline V gene lookup returns CDR1 SGHRS and CDR2 YFSETQ. V was clipped by 2 bases and J by 3 bases, with 12 bases between them. This CDR3 is 15 amino acids long. Here the CDR3 reads CASSFRARNYNEQFF. DNA of the CDR3: TGCGCCAGCAGCTTCAGGGCACGCAACTACAATGAGCAGTTCTTC.

V usage is TRBV19 and J usage is TRBJ1-1; D gene ambiguous. Trimming took off 5 bases at V and 1 base at J, with 17 bases between the two ends. The CDR3 contains 16 residues. CDR1 LNHDA and CDR2 SQIVND come from the germline V gene (reference sequence). DNA for the CDR3: TGTGCCAGTAGTCAATACCCGGGATGGGGGAACACTGAAGCTTTCTTT. This translates into CASSQYPGWGNTEAFF.

J is TRBJ2-1 and V is TRBV10-3; 7 bases fit TRBD2. V shed 0 bases, J shed 5 bases, and the junction held 1 base outside the gene matches. CDR1 ENHRY and CDR2 SYGVKD come from the germline V gene. This CDR3 is 14 amino acids long. This CDR3 reads CAISESGRNNEQFF. The CDR3 DNA is TGTGCCATCAGTGAGTCCGGGAGGAACAATGAGCAGTTCTTC.

The genes are TRBV7-9 and TRBJ1-2, with 7 bases that match TRBD1. The V and J ends lost 5 bases and 4 bases, in that order; junction bases with no gene match: 4. The CDR3 is made up of 13 amino acids. Germline V gives CDR1 SEHNR, CDR2 FQNEAQ (reference sequence). The CDR3 coding sequence is TGTGCCAGCAGCCTTCAGGGGGGCTATGGCTACACCTTC. Translation gives CASSLQGGYGYTF.

The chain has TRBV4-1 and TRBJ2-1; possible D gene TRBD1, 6 bases. This CDR3 is built from 16 residues. Germline values: CDR1 MGHRA, CDR2 YSYEKL. V was clipped by 3 bases and J by 3 bases, with 15 bases between them. Written as DNA, the CDR3 is TGCGCCAGCAGCCATGATCCGGGACAAAGCTACAATGAGCAGTTCTTC. Its translation: CASSHDPGQSYNEQFF.

The V and J genes are TRBV15 and TRBJ1-3; D remains unclear. The V end was cut by 5 bases, the J end by 2 bases, with 10 bases between. Germline V gene sequence: CDR1 LNHNV, CDR2 YYDKDF (reference sequence). This CDR3 region has 14 residues. For the CDR3, the DNA is TGTGCCACCAGCGACCCTGGGACTGGAAACACCATATATTTT. Its protein product is CATSDPGTGNTIYF.

In its sample, this clone was seen a few times. The gene calls are TRBV2 and TRBJ1-3; TRBD1 agrees at 8 bases. This CDR3 has 15 residues. The J segment lost 4 bases and the V segment lost 6 bases, leaving 8 bases of the junction unmatched. Germline V lookup: CDR1 SNHLY, CDR2 FYNNEI. The CDR3 here is CASRLGQGRGNTIYF. The CDR3 nucleotides are TGTGCCAGCAGACTCGGACAGGGTAGGGGAAACACCATATATTTT.

V usage is TRBV19 and J usage is TRBJ2-3; weak D call: TRBD2 (5 bases). CDR1 LNHDA and CDR2 SQIVND come from the germline V gene (reference sequence). The CDR3 consists of 14 residues. Trimming took off 10 bases at V and 4 bases at J, with 18 bases between the two ends. Here the CDR3 DNA reads TGTGCCACCAAAAGGGAGCTTAAATCAGATACGCAGTATTTT. Amino acid sequence: CATKRELKSDTQYF.

The chain uses TRBV13 and TRBJ2-7; possible D gene TRBD1, 6 bases. V gave up 8 bases and J gave up 0 bases, with 14 bases separating them. Germline CDR1 and CDR2: PRHDT and FYEKMQ (reference sequence). This CDR3 spans 14 amino acids. The CDR3 here is CASGSQGTSYEQYF. The DNA of the CDR3 is TGTGCCAGCGGATCCCAGGGGACCTCCTACGAGCAGTACTTC.

CDR3 nucleotides: TGTGCCAGCAGCCCCCTAGTCGGGTTCGGTGGCTACACCTTC. Encoded protein: CASSPLVGFGGYTF. The V gene is TRBV7-9, the J gene TRBJ1-2; D gene ambiguous. CDR1 is SEHNR and CDR2 is FQNEAQ in the germline V gene (reference sequence). The CDR3 is made up of 14 amino acids. Trimming removed 5 bases at V and 7 bases at J, with 17 bases between.

This clone was found once. The genes are TRBV5-1 and TRBJ2-1; D perhaps matches TRBD2 (5 bases). This CDR3 contains 13 residues. The V end lost 2 bases, the J end lost 3 bases, and 6 bases lay between the germline ends. Germline CDR1 SGHRS, CDR2 YFSETQ. CDR3 bases: TGCGCCAGCAGCTTAGACTACTACAATGAGCAGTTCTTC. Translating it yields CASSLDYYNEQFF.

This clone showed up just once. CDR3 DNA: TGCGCCAGCAGCTCTGGACAGGCCGACAAAGCTTTCTTT. This encodes CASSSGQADKAFF. The V and J genes are TRBV5-1 and TRBJ1-1, with 7 positions matching TRBD1. V was pared by 3 bases and J by 9 bases, with 8 bases of the junction left unmatched. The CDR3 length is 13 residues. Germline V gene data show CDR1 as SGHRS and CDR2 as YFSETQ.

The V and J genes are TRBV5-8 and TRBJ2-3; no reliable D call. Germline V gene lookup returns CDR1 SGHTS and CDR2 YDEGEE. The ends were cut back, 2 bases at V and 2 bases at J, with 6 bases in the middle. There are 13 residues in the CDR3. The CDR3 here is CASSLQYTDTQYF. CDR3 sequence (DNA): TGTGCCAGCAGCTTACAGTACACAGATACGCAGTATTTT.

This rearrangement joins TRBV30 to TRBJ1-6; D ambiguous. The V gene's germline CDR1 is GTSNPN and CDR2 SVGIG (reference sequence). Trimming took off 4 bases at V and 8 bases at J, with 18 bases between the two ends. The CDR3 has 15 residues. CDR3 protein: CAWKSQGLRDSPLHF. CDR3 bases: TGTGCCTGGAAGAGTCAAGGGCTTAGGGATTCACCCCTCCACTTT.

The chain carries TRBV5-4 and TRBJ2-7; 8 bases are a match to TRBD1. With 4 bases clipped from V and 3 bases from J, the junction kept 15 bases outside the gene matches. CDR1 is SGHNT and CDR2 is YYREEE in the germline V gene (reference sequence). The CDR3 has 17 residues. CDR3 residues: CASSPNRQGLVRYEQYF. As DNA, the CDR3 is TGTGCCAGCAGCCCAAACCGACAGGGGTTGGTTCGCTACGAGCAGTACTTC.

The chain recombines TRBV13 with TRBJ2-1; 11 bases are shared with TRBD2. Germline trimming cut 0 bases from V and 3 bases from J; bases unmatched to any gene: 1. CDR1 is PRHDT and CDR2 is FYEKMQ in the germline V gene (reference sequence). CDR3 size: 16 residues. The CDR3 sequence: CASSLGLAGGYNEQFF. The CDR3 coding sequence is TGTGCCAGCAGCTTAGGGCTAGCGGGGGGCTACAATGAGCAGTTCTTC.

This clone came up once. The gene calls are TRBV10-3 and TRBJ1-2, with 11 bases that match TRBD1. Trimming at V came to 10 bases and at J to 5 bases, leaving 12 bases not matched to a gene. The CDR3 loop spans 15 amino acids. Germline loops: CDR1 ENHRY, CDR2 SYGVKD. The DNA of the CDR3 is TGTGCCAGCCCCCAGAGGGACAGGGGGGTATATGGCTACACCTTC. The encoded protein is CASPQRDRGVYGYTF.

The gene calls are TRBV5-1 and TRBJ1-5, with D unclear. The ends were cut back, 0 bases at V and 5 bases at J, with 6 bases in the middle. The CDR3 extends over 13 amino acids. Germline V gene data show CDR1 as SGHRS and CDR2 as YFSETQ. The CDR3 DNA sequence: TGCGCCAGCAGCTTGGGAGGAGATCAGCCCCAGCATTTT. Translated: CASSLGGDQPQHF.

V usage is TRBV7-2 and J usage is TRBJ2-3; 8 positions match TRBD1. CDR3 size: 14 residues. The V gene end was trimmed by 1 base and the J gene end by 4 bases; junction bases not matched to a gene: 1. Germline V gives CDR1 SGHTA, CDR2 FQGNSA. The CDR3 protein is CASSLGDRPDTQYF. CDR3 bases: TGTGCCAGCAGCTTAGGGGACAGGCCAGATACGCAGTATTTT.

The rearrangement uses TRBV19 and TRBJ1-2; D remains unclear. CDR1 is LNHDA, CDR2 SQIVND, per germline (reference sequence). V shed 1 base and J shed 4 bases, with 10 bases lying between them. There are 14 residues in the CDR3. As DNA, the CDR3 is TGTGCCAGTAGTATAGGTCGGTCCTCCTATGGCTACACCTTC. It codes for CASSIGRSSYGYTF.